What follows is one T cell receptor (beta chain) and its context. Germline V CDR1 and CDR2: MNHNS, SASEGT. After removal of 5 bases from V and 2 bases from J, the junction contained 0 bases not matched to a gene. This CDR3 contains 13 residues. The data are from a study of CD8 T cells in Susac syndrome. Roughly 0.5 to 1 ug RNA was reverse transcribed with random hexamers. Amplification of TCR beta CDR3 across 54 Vbeta and 13 Jbeta was performed with immunoSEQ multiplex PCR. MiXCR, run by TCRdb on the immunoSEQ multiplex PCR reads, gives a single entry per CDR3 protein. The sample records over 300,000 distinct CDR3 sequences, under 95% being singletons.

The receptor comes from a human donor with multiple sclerosis. J is TRBJ1-5 and V is TRBV6-1; 7 bases are a match to TRBD1. The sequenced material came from CD4+ T cells from PBMCs. The CDR3 nucleotides read TGTGCCAGCAGTACAGGGGGCAATCAGCCCCAGCATTTT. Amino acid sequence: CASSTGGNQPQHF.